Listed below are T cell receptor beta chains from one sample, sequenced in a study of blood T cell repertoires in COVID-19. The repertoire was sequenced with immunoSEQ multiplex PCR; TCRdb's copy has only in-frame clones and lacks some. The sample contains 100,000 to 150,000 clones, 80% to 95% of which appear only once. The sequencing input was peripheral blood. The source is a man in his fifties or sixties with COVID-19, enrolled during active disease. Each CDR3 is given with its conserved first and last residue. D genes are given only for firm matches. Clone sizes are given selectively: once, few, many, or a class where the clone is expanded.

j_gene,d_gene,v_gene,abundance,CDR3aa,CDR3nt
TRBJ2-1,TRBD2,TRBV3-1/TRBV3-2,once,CASSDQQLRLAGIYNEQFF,TGTGCCAGCAGCGACCAACAACTAAGACTAGCGGGGATCTACAATGAGCAGTTCTTC
TRBJ1-4,NA,TRBV6-5,NA,CASIAEPGEKLFF,TGTGCCAGCATAGCCGAACCGGGGGAAAAACTGTTTTTT
TRBJ2-5,NA,TRBV11-3,NA,CASSLQGGETQYF,TGTGCCAGCAGCCTACAGGGTGGGGAGACCCAGTACTTC
TRBJ1-1,NA,TRBV19,NA,CASLPTSNARNTEAFF,TGTGCCAGTCTCCCCACGTCGAACGCGAGGAACACTGAAGCTTTCTTT
TRBJ2-2,NA,TRBV6-2/TRBV6-3,once,CASSFTGINTGELFF,TGTGCCAGCAGTTTTACAGGGATTAACACCGGGGAGCTGTTTTTT
TRBJ2-7,TRBD2,TRBV29-1,NA,CSVEVEPMREGSYEQYF,TGCAGCGTTGAAGTTGAACCAATGAGGGAGGGCTCCTACGAGCAGTACTTC
TRBJ2-7,NA,TRBV20-1,NA,CSASSYDEQYF,TGCAGTGCTAGCAGTTATGACGAGCAGTACTTC
TRBJ2-2,TRBD1,TRBV10-3,NA,CAIRGQVYTGELFF,TGTGCCATCAGGGGACAGGTTTACACCGGGGAGCTGTTTTTT
TRBJ2-7,NA,TRBV7-2,NA,CASSPTRDEQYF,TGTGCCAGCAGCCCCACTAGGGACGAGCAGTACTTC
TRBJ2-7,TRBD2,TRBV19,NA,CASSIGRGLAGGAYEQYF,TGTGCCAGTAGTATAGGACGAGGACTAGCGGGAGGCGCCTACGAGCAGTACTTC
TRBJ2-3,TRBD1,TRBV7-9,once,CASDRGPPDTQYF,TGTGCCAGCGACAGGGGGCCACCAGATACGCAGTATTTT
TRBJ2-5,TRBD1,TRBV5-1,once,CASSRQGEETQYF,TGCGCCAGCAGCAGACAGGGGGAAGAGACCCAGTACTTC
TRBJ1-4,TRBD1,TRBV7-2,NA,CASRETGGTGNEKLFF,TGTGCCAGCAGGGAGACAGGGGGGACGGGGAATGAAAAACTGTTTTTT
TRBJ2-3,NA,TRBV14,NA,CASSQTAGTDTQYF,TGTGCCAGCAGCCAGACAGCAGGGACAGATACGCAGTATTTT
TRBJ2-3,NA,TRBV5-1,NA,CASSSQGSGTDTQYF,TGCGCCAGCAGCTCACAGGGTAGTGGCACAGATACGCAGTATTTT
TRBJ2-7,TRBD2,TRBV4-1,NA,CASSPGTLAGGRSSYEQYF,TGCGCCAGCAGCCCCGGTACACTAGCGGGGGGAAGGAGCTCCTACGAGCAGTACTTC
TRBJ1-1,NA,TRBV19,NA,CASSREGQNTEAFF,TGTGCCAGTAGTAGGGAGGGGCAGAACACTGAAGCTTTCTTT
TRBJ2-5,TRBD2,TRBV3-1/TRBV3-2,many,CASSQLAGIQETQYF,TGTGCCAGCAGCCAGCTAGCGGGAATCCAAGAGACCCAGTACTTC
TRBJ2-2,NA,TRBV5-6,NA,CASSLGLTNTGELFF,TGTGCCAGCAGCTTAGGACTTACGAACACCGGGGAGCTGTTTTTT
TRBJ2-1,TRBD1,TRBV19,NA,CASSPIQTGGFDNEQFF,TGTGCCAGTAGCCCAATCCAAACAGGGGGCTTCGACAATGAGCAGTTCTTC
TRBJ1-2,TRBD1,TRBV4-1,NA,CASSPPSAGGYGYTF,TGCGCCAGCAGCCCCCCTAGCGCAGGGGGCTATGGCTACACCTTC
TRBJ1-2,TRBD1,TRBV28,NA,CATRLTTGGYTF,TGTGCCACCCGCCTCACGACAGGGGGCTACACCTTC
TRBJ1-5,NA,TRBV6-5,once,CASSYLGRGDQPQHF,TGTGCCAGCAGTTACTTGGGCAGGGGAGATCAGCCCCAGCATTTT
TRBJ2-2,TRBD1,TRBV10-3,NA,CAIRDRRDTGELFF,TGTGCCATCAGGGACAGGCGGGACACCGGGGAGCTGTTTTTT
TRBJ1-4,TRBD1,TRBV6-1,NA,CASSEGGTGYEKLFF,TGTGCCAGCAGTGAAGGCGGGACAGGGTATGAAAAACTGTTTTTT
TRBJ2-3,TRBD2,TRBV19,NA,CASSLGLAGDGTDTQYF,TGTGCCAGTAGTCTGGGACTAGCGGGAGATGGCACAGATACGCAGTATTTT
TRBJ2-2,TRBD2,TRBV5-1,NA,CASSLVSGRSRELFF,TGCGCCAGCAGCTTGGTTAGCGGGAGGTCAAGGGAGCTGTTTTTT
TRBJ2-2,TRBD1,TRBV7-6,NA,CASSLSTGFGELFF,TGTGCCAGCAGCTTATCGACAGGGTTCGGGGAGCTGTTTTTT
TRBJ2-1,NA,TRBV7-8,NA,CASSLVVGVRSNEQFF,TGTGCCAGCAGCTTAGTGGTGGGAGTTCGTTCCAATGAGCAGTTCTTC
TRBJ2-7,NA,TRBV4-2,NA,CASSQRDGREWEQYF,TGTGCCAGCAGCCAAAGGGATGGGCGGGAATGGGAGCAGTACTTC
TRBJ2-1,TRBD2,TRBV7-3,NA,CASSPIAGGLGEQFF,TGTGCCAGCAGCCCGATAGCGGGGGGACTAGGAGAGCAGTTCTTC
TRBJ1-4,TRBD1,TRBV19,NA,CASSPGQGQNEKLFF,TGTGCCAGTAGTCCCGGACAGGGCCAAAATGAAAAACTGTTTTTT
TRBJ2-7,NA,TRBV30,NA,CAWRTQLAYEQYF,TGTGCCTGGAGGACTCAGTTAGCCTACGAGCAGTACTTC
TRBJ2-1,TRBD1,TRBV6-5,NA,CAIQGAAEQFF,TGTGCCATACAGGGGGCGGCTGAGCAGTTCTTC
TRBJ1-5,TRBD1,TRBV19,few,CASSLTGGGSNQPQHF,TGTGCCAGTAGTCTCACAGGGGGAGGAAGCAATCAGCCCCAGCATTTT
TRBJ2-6,TRBD1,TRBV2,NA,CAISTGGAGANVLTF,TGTGCCATATCTACAGGGGGCGCTGGGGCCAACGTCCTGACTTTC
TRBJ2-3,NA,TRBV10-3,NA,CAIRAGEDTQYF,TGTGCCATCAGGGCAGGGGAGGATACGCAGTATTTT
TRBJ2-2,NA,TRBV18,NA,CASSPQEGLNTGELFF,TGTGCCAGCTCACCGCAGGAGGGATTGAACACCGGGGAGCTGTTTTTT
TRBJ1-1,NA,TRBV7-3,NA,CASSLGGANTEAFF,TGTGCCAGCAGCTTAGGGGGGGCGAACACTGAAGCTTTCTTT